This TCR beta chain was sequenced for a study of low-dose radiotherapy and immunotherapy resistance in tumors. Study-wide context: The study gave Cohort 2 1 Gy per fraction every two weeks, totaling 13 Gy over 26 weeks.

With TRAV- and TRBV-specific primers, first-strand cDNA was made, covering the alpha and beta chains. With a V-primer adapter and a constant-region primer, TCRs were amplified for approximately 19 PCR cycles. TCRdb ran MiXCR on the reads and lists one entry per CDR3 protein. The sample lists tens of thousands of distinct CDR3 sequences; roughly a quarter were seen once. CDR3 length: 16 residues. V shed 6 bases, J shed 4 bases, and the junction held 13 bases outside the gene matches. Germline V gene data show CDR1 as MDHEN and CDR2 as SYDVKM. Time point indicated: before trial treatment. Along with nivolumab and ipilimumab, donors received aspirin, low-dose cyclophosphamide and low-dose radiotherapy. Eligibility was restricted to patients presenting with advanced solid tumors that lacked tumor-infiltrating lymphocytes.

The TCR comes from a male donor with prostate cancer. The rearrangement uses TRBV28 and TRBJ1-2; 8 bases are a match to TRBD1. Sequenced here: PBMCs, sampled before treatment. The CDR3 DNA reads as TGTGCCAGCAGCACTCAAGGACAGGGACCTCTCTATGGCTACACCTTC. Protein: CASSTQGQGPLYGYTF.